The clone carrying this T cell receptor beta chain occurred a few times. What it binds is not known. The germline CDR1 and CDR2 sequences are MNHEY and SVGAGI. The CDR3 consists of 14 residues. V lost 2 bases and J lost 7, with 11 bases in between. The donors were adults (healthy and HIV-negative) with no recent acute infections or vaccinations. All the donors were Caucasian adults who lived in Nashville, Tennessee. This specimen comes from a study of shared clonotypes between healthy human individuals. The study's findings and limits: Of the naive CD4 clonotypes, around 5% were shared across a handful of donors. Despite large depth, rarefaction showed incomplete sorted-subset sequencing.

Method: immunoSEQ multiplex PCR; TCRdb's copy keeps in-frame clones and lacks some. The sample lists 740,000 or so clones; 73% were seen once. What was sequenced was memory CD4+ T cells sorted from blood. Subset meaning: CD45RA-negative fraction. The sequence came from a woman aged 25 to 39 in good health. The chain uses TRBV6-5 and TRBJ2-2, with D tentatively TRBD1 or TRBD2 (6 bases each). CDR3 nucleotide sequence: TGTGCCAGCAGTTACCCCAGGGGAGGCGGGGAGCTGTTTTTT. As protein: CASSYPRGGGELFF.